Below, one T cell receptor (beta chain) is given with its context. Antigen: not known. The CDR3 has 14 residues. From germline, CDR1 is MNHEY and CDR2 SVGAGI. The trim removed 0 bases at V and 9 bases at J, leaving 4 bases unmatched. Clones were sequenced by immunoSEQ multiplex PCR, and TCRdb holds only the in-frame ones, with some missing. The sample yields fewer than 95,000 clones, more than 85% seen once. This record comes from a study of Tregs in tolerant kidney transplant recipients. General study results and limits: No direct test of biological reproducibility was done here.

Mixed chimerism was transient after nonmyeloablative marrow transplants from related graft donors. The sample consisted of CD4+ T cells from blood (PBMCs), taken 12 months after the transplant. The rearrangement uses TRBV6-5 and TRBJ2-2, with 7 bases that match TRBD1. The TCR was taken from a human patient who received a combined kidney and bone marrow transplant. A subset of T cells may come from the graft donor. CDR3 bases: TGTGCCAGCAGTTACTCCGGTAGGGGGCGGGAGCTGTTTTTT. Protein: CASSYSGRGRELFF.